This entry features one T cell receptor (beta chain) sequence. Its target antigen remains unknown. No per-base quality is available; no much larger clone lies one base away. TCRbeta CDR3 regions were amplified from genomic DNA by means of the immunoSEQ Assay, a bias-controlled multiplex PCR. The original pipeline was this. Within the assay, amplification of reference gene primers was used to estimate how many nucleated cells each sample contained. To quantify the absolute abundance of each unique TCRbeta CDR3 rearrangement, sequence reads were collapsed and filtered. For each sample, productive Simpson clonality was calculated as the square root of Simpson's diversity index across productive rearrangements. TCRdb mirrors the immuneACCESS table, restricted to in-frame sequences. Some clones are absent from its copies; in checked studies, under half trace to an unresolved V gene, and the reason for the others is unknown. That table is the source of V, J and clone size, and D and trimming were worked out from the DNA. In this sample the table shows about 120,000 clones, 82% of which occur a single time. The ten largest make up roughly an eighth of the sample.

Whole blood was collected in K2EDTA tubes by collaborating institutions according to the institutions' own protocols. For TCRbeta analysis, collaborator samples were shipped as frozen whole blood, as isolated PBMCs, or as DNA extracted from either sample type. The data were obtained in a study of blood T cell repertoires in COVID-19 (dated by TCRdb to the early 2020s). At the level of the whole study: Collaborator samples came from the United States, Italy and Spain and covered acute and convalescent phases of COVID-19. The prospective study material was composed of cDNA or gDNA derived from T cells, B-cell-depleted T cells, or PBMCs. The dataset comprised deeply sampled blood TCRbeta repertoires from subjects exposed to, actively infected with, or recovered from COVID-19. The repertoires were made available in a free public database intended to serve as a resource for research on the immune response to SARS-CoV-2. Samples were obtained from the ongoing ImmuneRACE study (first 160 participants) and from 1,000 to 1,500 subjects provided by 6 global collaborators. The sample metadata nearly always contained a de-identified subject ID, COVID-19 status, age in years and sex. Where available, HLA class I and class II types were obtained from metadata supplied by the sample provider rather than from assay-based typing.

The CDR3 holds 13 amino acids from the cysteine to the phenylalanine. CDR3 DNA only is kept here, 39 bases in frame from base 1. Sequences SGHRS (CDR1) and YFSETQ (CDR2) are obtained from the germline V gene. For this chain, trimming is 0 bases at the V end and 4 bases at the J end, and the number of junction bases without a gene match is 0. Here is what the overall study found, with its caveats: How much clinical and demographic metadata was included differed by source and by participant, and the metadata was provided uncurated.

The rearrangement combines TRBV5-1 with TRBJ1-1; the central 7 bases match TRBD1. The TCR was taken from a human donor in a cohort sampled during active COVID-19. The material sequenced was peripheral blood. The DNA is as follows: TGCGCCAGCAGCTTGGACAGGGGCACTGAAGCTTTCTTT. Its amino acids are CASSLDRGTEAFF.